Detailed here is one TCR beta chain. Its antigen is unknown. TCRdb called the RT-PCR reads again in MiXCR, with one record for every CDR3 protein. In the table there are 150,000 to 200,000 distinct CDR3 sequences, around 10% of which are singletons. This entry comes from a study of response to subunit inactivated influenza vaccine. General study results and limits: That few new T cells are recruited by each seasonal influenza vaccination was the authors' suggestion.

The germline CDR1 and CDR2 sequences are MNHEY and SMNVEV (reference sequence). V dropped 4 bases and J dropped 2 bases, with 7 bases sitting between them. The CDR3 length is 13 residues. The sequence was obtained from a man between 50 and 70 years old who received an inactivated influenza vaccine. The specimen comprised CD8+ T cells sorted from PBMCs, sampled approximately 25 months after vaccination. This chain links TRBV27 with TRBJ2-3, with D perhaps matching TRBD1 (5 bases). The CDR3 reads CASSYGATDTQYF. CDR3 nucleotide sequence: TGTGCCAGCAGTTATGGGGCCACAGATACGCAGTATTTT.